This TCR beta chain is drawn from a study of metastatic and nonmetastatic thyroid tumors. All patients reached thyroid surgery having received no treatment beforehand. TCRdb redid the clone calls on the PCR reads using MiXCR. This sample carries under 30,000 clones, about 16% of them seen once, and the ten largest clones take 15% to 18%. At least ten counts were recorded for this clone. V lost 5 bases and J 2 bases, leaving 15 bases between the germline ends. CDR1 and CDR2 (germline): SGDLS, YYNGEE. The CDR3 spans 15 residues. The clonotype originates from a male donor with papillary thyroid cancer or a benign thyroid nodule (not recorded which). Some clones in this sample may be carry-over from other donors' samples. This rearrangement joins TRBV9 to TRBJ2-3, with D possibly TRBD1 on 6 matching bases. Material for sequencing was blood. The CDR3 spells CASRKGHSPTDTQYF. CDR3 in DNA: TGTGCCAGCAGGAAGGGACACTCTCCCACAGATACGCAGTATTTT.